This TCR beta chain emerged from a study of cytomegalovirus exposure and HLA in healthy donors. TCRdb's copy holds only in-frame clones and misses some; the assay was immunoSEQ multiplex PCR. The repertoire holds about 120,000 clones, with approximately 87% as singletons. The CDR3 runs to 15 residues. V was shortened by 2 bases and J by 7 bases, with 14 bases between the two germline ends. CDR1 LNHDA and CDR2 SQIVND come from the germline V gene (reference sequence). Sequencing was carried out using PBMCs. The receptor was derived from a woman between 18 and 29 years old in good health and CMV-seropositive. The V gene is TRBV19, the J gene TRBJ1-4; a weak D match, TRBD1 (6 bases). The CDR3 sequence: CASSISGGGVEKLFF. The CDR3 region has the DNA TGTGCCAGTAGTATAAGTGGCGGGGGCGTTGAAAAACTGTTTTTT.